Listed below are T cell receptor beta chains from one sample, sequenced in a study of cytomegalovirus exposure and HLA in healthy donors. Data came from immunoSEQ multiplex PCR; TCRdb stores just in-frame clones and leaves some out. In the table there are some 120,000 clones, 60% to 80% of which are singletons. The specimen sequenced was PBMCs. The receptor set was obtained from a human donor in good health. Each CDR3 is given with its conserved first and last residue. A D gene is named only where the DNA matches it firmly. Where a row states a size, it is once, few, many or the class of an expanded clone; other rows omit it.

TGTGCCTGGAGTGCTCTAACAGGAAGACAGCCCCAGCATTTT | CAWSALTGRQPQHF | - | TRBJ1-5 | TRBV30 | -
TGCGCCAGCAGCTTGACGGGAAACCAAGAGACCCAGTACTTC | CASSLTGNQETQYF | - | TRBJ2-5 | TRBV5-1 | -
TGTGCCAGCAGTTACTCGAACAGGGGTGGCTACACCTTC | CASSYSNRGGYTF | TRBD1 | TRBJ1-2 | TRBV6-5 | -
TGCGCCAGCAGTCCCAGACCGGGACAGGGGGCGTTCGGGGAGCTGTTTTTT | CASSPRPGQGAFGELFF | TRBD1 | TRBJ2-2 | TRBV23-1 | -
TGTGCCAGCAGCCCACGACTAGCCGGGGAGCTGTTTTTT | CASSPRLAGELFF | - | TRBJ2-2 | TRBV7-2 | -
TGTGCCAGCAGACCCTGGGACAGCAGGAATAATTCACCCCTCCACTTT | CASRPWDSRNNSPLHF | TRBD1 | TRBJ1-6 | TRBV2 | -
TGTGCCAGCGTGAGAGGAGGGAACACCGGGGAGCTGTTTTTT | CASVRGGNTGELFF | - | TRBJ2-2 | TRBV28 | -
TGTGCCAGCAGCCCTCGGGGGGGTGGGTACAATGAGCAGTTCTTC | CASSPRGGGYNEQFF | TRBD2 | TRBJ2-1 | TRBV9 | -
TGTGCCAGCAGCTTTTCGGGACTAGTTTACGAGCAGTACTTC | CASSFSGLVYEQYF | TRBD2 | TRBJ2-7 | TRBV7-9 | -
TGTGCCAGTAGGACAGGGAACGAGAACACTGAAGCTTTCTTT | CASRTGNENTEAFF | TRBD1 | TRBJ1-1 | TRBV19 | -
TGTGCCAGCAGCCCAGACAGTCTAGGCACAGATACGCAGTATTTT | CASSPDSLGTDTQYF | - | TRBJ2-3 | TRBV7-2 | -
TGCGCCAGCAGCCCCTCCGGGACTCTCGTTACCAAAAACATTCAGTACTTC | CASSPSGTLVTKNIQYF | - | TRBJ2-4 | TRBV5-1 | -
TGCAGTGCGCGGACAGGGTCTGGCTACACCTTC | CSARTGSGYTF | TRBD1 | TRBJ1-2 | TRBV20-1 | -
TGTGCCAGCAGCGCGAGGGGGTCTTCGCCCTATGGCTACACCTTC | CASSARGSSPYGYTF | - | TRBJ1-2 | TRBV9 | -
TGTGCCTGGATAGGACAGGGACAACAACGCTACACCTTC | CAWIGQGQQRYTF | TRBD1 | TRBJ1-2 | TRBV30 | -
TGTGCCAGCCCCCTCCATGGCTACACCTTC | CASPLHGYTF | - | TRBJ1-2 | TRBV25-1 | -
TGTGCCAGCAACCAGCTAGCGGGAGAAGTCGATGAGCAGTTCTTC | CASNQLAGEVDEQFF | TRBD2 | TRBJ2-1 | TRBV4-2 | few
TGTGCCAGCAGGCCCGGGTCAACGGGGGAGCAGTTCTTC | CASRPGSTGEQFF | - | TRBJ2-1 | TRBV6-5 | few